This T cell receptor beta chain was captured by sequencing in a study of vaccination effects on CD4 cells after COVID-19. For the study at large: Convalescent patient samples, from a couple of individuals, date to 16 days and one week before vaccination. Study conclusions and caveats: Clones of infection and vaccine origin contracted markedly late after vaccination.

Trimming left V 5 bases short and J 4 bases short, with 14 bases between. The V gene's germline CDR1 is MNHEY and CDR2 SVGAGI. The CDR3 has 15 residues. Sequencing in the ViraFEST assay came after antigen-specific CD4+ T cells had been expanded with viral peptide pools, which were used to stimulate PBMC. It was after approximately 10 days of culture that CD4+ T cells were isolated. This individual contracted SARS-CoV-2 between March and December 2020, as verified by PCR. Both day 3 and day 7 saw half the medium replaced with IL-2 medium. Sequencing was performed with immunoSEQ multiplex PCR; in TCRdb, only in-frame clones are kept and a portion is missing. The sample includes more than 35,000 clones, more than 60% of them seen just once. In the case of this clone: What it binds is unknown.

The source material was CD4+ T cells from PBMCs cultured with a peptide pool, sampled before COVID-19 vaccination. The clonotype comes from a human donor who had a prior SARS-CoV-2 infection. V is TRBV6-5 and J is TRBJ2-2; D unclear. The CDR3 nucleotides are TGTGCCAGCAGTCCGCCCGGTTATAGCACCGGGGAGCTGTTTTTT. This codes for CASSPPGYSTGELFF.